Listed below are T cell receptor beta chains from one sample, sequenced in a study of T cell responses to AZD1222 COVID-19 vaccine. Sequenced by immunoSEQ multiplex PCR; TCRdb stores in-frame clones only, minus some. Of around 150,000 clones detected, roughly 82% appear once; the ten largest clones hold over 3.5%. The source material was peripheral blood, sampled on day 0 of AZD1222 vaccination. These receptors were collected from an adult in good health. Both conserved end residues are part of each CDR3. D genes are given only for firm matches. Expanded clones get a size class; other rows say once, few or many, or leave the size out.

len	v_gene	j_gene	abundance	d_gene	CDR3aa	CDR3nt
14	TRBV9	TRBJ1-1	few	TRBD1	CASSVVDRASEAFF	TGTGCCAGCAGCGTAGTGGACAGGGCCTCTGAAGCTTTCTTT
15	TRBV6-6	TRBJ2-2	once	TRBD2	CASRITSGGPGELFF	TGTGCCAGCAGGATAACTAGCGGGGGGCCCGGGGAGCTGTTTTTT
13	TRBV28	TRBJ1-1	.	TRBD1	CASKDRGNTEAFF	TGTGCCAGCAAGGACAGGGGGAACACTGAAGCTTTCTTT
15	TRBV30	TRBJ1-5	few	.	CAWSSGPSDWGPQHF	TGTGCCTGGAGTTCGGGACCGAGCGATTGGGGGCCCCAGCATTTT
15	TRBV27	TRBJ2-3	.	TRBD1	CASSLTGGWADTQYF	TGTGCCAGCAGCCTGACAGGGGGTTGGGCAGATACGCAGTATTTT
12	TRBV7-9	TRBJ1-5	once	.	CASSQSNQPQHF	TGTGCCAGCAGCCAAAGCAATCAGCCCCAGCATTTT
13	TRBV18	TRBJ2-7	once	.	CASSLTGTYEQYF	TGTGCCAGCTCATTGACAGGAACCTACGAGCAGTACTTC
13	TRBV7-3	TRBJ1-1	.	.	CASGEQGNTEAFF	TGTGCCAGCGGAGAGCAGGGGAACACTGAAGCTTTCTTT
11	TRBV28	TRBJ2-2	.	.	CASQSTGELFF	TGTGCCAGCCAAAGCACCGGGGAGCTGTTTTTT
15	TRBV11-3	TRBJ2-1	.	.	CASSPRTATYNEQFF	TGTGCCAGCAGCCCCAGGACAGCCACCTACAATGAGCAGTTCTTC